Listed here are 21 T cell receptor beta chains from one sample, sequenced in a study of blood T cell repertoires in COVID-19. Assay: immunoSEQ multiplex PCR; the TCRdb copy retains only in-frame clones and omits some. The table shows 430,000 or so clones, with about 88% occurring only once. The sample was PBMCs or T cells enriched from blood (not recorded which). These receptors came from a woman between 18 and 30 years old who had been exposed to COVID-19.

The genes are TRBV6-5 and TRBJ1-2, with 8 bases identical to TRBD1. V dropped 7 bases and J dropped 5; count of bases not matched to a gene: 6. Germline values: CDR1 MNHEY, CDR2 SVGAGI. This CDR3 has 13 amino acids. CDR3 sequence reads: CASIPTGGYGYTF. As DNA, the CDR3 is TGTGCCAGCATCCCTACAGGGGGGTATGGCTACACCTTC.

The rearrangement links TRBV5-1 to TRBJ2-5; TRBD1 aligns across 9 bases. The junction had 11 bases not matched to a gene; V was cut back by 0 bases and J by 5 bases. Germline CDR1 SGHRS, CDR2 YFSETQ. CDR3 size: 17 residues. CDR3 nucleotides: TGCGCCAGCAGCTTGGTGCCCTTCCGGGACAGGGCTGAGACCCAGTACTTC. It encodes CASSLVPFRDRAETQYF.

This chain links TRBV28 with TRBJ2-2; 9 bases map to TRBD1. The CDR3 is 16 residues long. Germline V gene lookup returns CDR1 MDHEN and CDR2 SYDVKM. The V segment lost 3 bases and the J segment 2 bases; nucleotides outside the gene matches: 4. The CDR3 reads CASSFWDRVNTGELFF. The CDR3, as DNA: TGTGCCAGCAGTTTTTGGGACAGGGTTAACACCGGGGAGCTGTTTTTT.

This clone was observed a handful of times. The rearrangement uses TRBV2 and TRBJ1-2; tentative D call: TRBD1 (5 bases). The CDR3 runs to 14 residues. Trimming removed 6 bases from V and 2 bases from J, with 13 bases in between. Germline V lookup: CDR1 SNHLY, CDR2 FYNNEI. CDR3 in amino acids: CASSNDKGNYGYTF. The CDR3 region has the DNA TGTGCCAGCAGCAACGACAAGGGGAACTATGGCTACACCTTC.

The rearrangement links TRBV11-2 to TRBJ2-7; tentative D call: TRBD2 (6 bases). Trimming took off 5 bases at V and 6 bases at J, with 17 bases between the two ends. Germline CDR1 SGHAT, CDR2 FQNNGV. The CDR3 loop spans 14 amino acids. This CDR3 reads CASSLLTSSGEQYF. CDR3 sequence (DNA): TGTGCCAGCAGCCTCCTAACTAGCTCCGGCGAGCAGTACTTC.

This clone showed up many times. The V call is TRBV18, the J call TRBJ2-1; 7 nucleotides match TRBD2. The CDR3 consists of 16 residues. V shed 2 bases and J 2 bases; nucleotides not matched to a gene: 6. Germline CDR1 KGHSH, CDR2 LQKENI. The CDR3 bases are TGTGCCAGCTCACCAGGGAACGGACTAGCCTACAATGAGCAGTTCTTC. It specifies CASSPGNGLAYNEQFF.

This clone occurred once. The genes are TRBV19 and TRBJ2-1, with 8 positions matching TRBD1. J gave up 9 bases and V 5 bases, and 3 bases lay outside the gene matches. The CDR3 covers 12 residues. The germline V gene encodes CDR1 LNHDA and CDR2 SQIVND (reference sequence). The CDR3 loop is CASSYRGVEQFF. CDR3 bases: TGTGCCAGTAGTTACAGGGGGGTTGAGCAGTTCTTC.

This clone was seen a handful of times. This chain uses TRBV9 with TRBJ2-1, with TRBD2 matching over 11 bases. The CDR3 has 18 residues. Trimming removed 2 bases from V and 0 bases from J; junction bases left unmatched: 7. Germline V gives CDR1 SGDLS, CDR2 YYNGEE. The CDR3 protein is CASSVRTSGHLSYNEQFF. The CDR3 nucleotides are TGTGCCAGCAGCGTTAGGACTAGCGGGCATCTCTCCTACAATGAGCAGTTCTTC. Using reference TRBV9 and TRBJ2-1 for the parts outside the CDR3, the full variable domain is DSGVTQTPKHLITATGQRVTLRCSPRSGDLSVYWYQQSLDQGLQFLIQYYNGEERAKGNILERFSAQQFPDLHSELNLSSLELGDSALYFCASSVRTSGHLSYNEQFFGPGTRLTVL.

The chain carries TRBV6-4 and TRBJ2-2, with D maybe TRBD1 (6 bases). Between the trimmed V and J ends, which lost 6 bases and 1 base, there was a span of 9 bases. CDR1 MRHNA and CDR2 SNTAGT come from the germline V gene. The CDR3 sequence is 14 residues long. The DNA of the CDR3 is TGTGCCAGCAGGGTGGGACAGAACACCGGGGAGCTGTTTTTT. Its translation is CASRVGQNTGELFF.

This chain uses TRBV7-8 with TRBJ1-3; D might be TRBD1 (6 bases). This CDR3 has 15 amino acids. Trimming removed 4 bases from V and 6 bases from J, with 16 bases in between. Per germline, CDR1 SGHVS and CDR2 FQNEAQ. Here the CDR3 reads CASSSGQVGSNTIYF. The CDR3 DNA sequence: TGTGCCAGCAGCTCGGGACAAGTGGGCTCAAACACCATATATTTT.

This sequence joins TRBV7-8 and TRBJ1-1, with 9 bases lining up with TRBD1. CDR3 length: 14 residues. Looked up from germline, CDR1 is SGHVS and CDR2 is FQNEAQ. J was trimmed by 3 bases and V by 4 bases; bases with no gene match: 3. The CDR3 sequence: CASSWTGVDTEAFF. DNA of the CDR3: TGTGCCAGCAGCTGGACAGGGGTTGACACTGAAGCTTTCTTT. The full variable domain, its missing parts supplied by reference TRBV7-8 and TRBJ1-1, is GAGVSQSPRYKVAKRGQDVALRCDPISGHVSLFWYQQALGQGPEFLTYFQNEAQLDKSGLPSDRFFAERPEGSVSTLKIQRTQQEDSAVYLCASSWTGVDTEAFFGQGTRLTVV.

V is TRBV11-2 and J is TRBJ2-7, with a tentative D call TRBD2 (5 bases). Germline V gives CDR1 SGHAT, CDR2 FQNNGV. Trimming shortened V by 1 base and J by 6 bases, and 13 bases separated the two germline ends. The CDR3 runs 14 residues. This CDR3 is CASSLGNTRVEQYF. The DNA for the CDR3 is TGTGCCAGCAGCTTAGGAAATACTAGAGTCGAGCAGTACTTC.

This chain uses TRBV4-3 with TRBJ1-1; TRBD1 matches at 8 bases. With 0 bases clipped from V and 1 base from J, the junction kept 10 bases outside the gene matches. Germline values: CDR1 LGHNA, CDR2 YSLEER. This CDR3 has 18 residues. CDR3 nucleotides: TGCGCCAGCAGCCAAGAGATCGGACAGGGAGGATGGAACACTGAAGCTTTCTTT. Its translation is CASSQEIGQGGWNTEAFF.

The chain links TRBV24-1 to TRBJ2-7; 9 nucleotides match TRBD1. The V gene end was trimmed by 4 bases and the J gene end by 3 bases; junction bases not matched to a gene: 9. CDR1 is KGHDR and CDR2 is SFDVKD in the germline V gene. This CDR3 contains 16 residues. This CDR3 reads CATSDRGQGGRYEQYF. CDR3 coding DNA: TGTGCCACCAGTGACCGGGGACAGGGAGGTCGCTACGAGCAGTACTTC.

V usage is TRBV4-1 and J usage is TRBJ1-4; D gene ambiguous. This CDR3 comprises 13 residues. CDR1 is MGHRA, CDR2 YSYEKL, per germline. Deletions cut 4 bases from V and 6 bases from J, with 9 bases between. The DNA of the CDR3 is TGCGCCAGCAGCCGTGGGCCTTATGAAAAACTGTTTTTT. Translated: CASSRGPYEKLFF.

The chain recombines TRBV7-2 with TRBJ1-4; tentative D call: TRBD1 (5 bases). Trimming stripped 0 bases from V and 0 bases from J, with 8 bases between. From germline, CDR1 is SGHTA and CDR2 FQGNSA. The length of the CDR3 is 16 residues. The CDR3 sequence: CASSLARVSTNEKLFF. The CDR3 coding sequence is TGTGCCAGCAGCTTAGCCAGGGTCTCAACTAATGAAAAACTGTTTTTT.

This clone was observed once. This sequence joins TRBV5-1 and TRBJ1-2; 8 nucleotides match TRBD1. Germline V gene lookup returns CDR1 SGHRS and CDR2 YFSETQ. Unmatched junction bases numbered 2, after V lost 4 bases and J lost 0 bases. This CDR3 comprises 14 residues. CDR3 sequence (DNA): TGCGCCAGCAGCCGGACAGGGTCTAACTATGGCTACACCTTC. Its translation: CASSRTGSNYGYTF.

The CDR3 coding sequence is TGTGCCATCAGGGGGGGGGACAGGCCCTACGAGCAGTACTTC. The encoded protein is CAIRGGDRPYEQYF. The rearrangement links TRBV10-3 to TRBJ2-7; maybe TRBD1 (8 bases). Germline V gene sequence: CDR1 ENHRY, CDR2 SYGVKD. The CDR3 extends over 14 amino acids. Trimming took off 6 bases at V and 2 bases at J, with 14 bases between the two ends.

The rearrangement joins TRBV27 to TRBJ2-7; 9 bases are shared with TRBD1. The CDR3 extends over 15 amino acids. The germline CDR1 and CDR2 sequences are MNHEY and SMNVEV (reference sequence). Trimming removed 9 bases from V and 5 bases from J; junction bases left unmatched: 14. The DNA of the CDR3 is TGTGCCAGTAAAAGGGCGAGGACAGGGGCCCACGAGCAGTACTTC. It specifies CASKRARTGAHEQYF.

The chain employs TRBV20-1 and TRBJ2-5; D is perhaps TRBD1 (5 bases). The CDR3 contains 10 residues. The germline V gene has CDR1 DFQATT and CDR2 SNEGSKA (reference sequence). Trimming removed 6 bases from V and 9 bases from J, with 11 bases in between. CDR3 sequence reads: CSAVEGAQYF. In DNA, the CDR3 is TGCAGTGCCGTTGAAGGGGCCCAGTACTTC.

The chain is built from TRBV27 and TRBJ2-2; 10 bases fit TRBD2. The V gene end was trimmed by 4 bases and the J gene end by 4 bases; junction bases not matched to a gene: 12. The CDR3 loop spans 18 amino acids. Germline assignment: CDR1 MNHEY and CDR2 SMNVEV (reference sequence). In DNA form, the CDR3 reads TGTGCCAGCAGTTCACCCCCTAGCGGGAGAAGGAGCACCGGGGAGCTGTTTTTT. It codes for CASSSPPSGRRSTGELFF.